Listed below are T cell receptor beta chains from one sample, sequenced in a study of T-cell reconstitution after alpha-beta-depleted transplantation in children. TCRdb independently ran MiXCR on the PCR reads; one entry per CDR3 protein. The sample contains roughly 350,000 distinct CDR3 sequences, under 13% of which appear only once. The source was PBMCs from the stem cell graft donor, collected from the stem cell graft. The receptors come from a human donor who donated a stem cell graft to a child with acute lymphoblastic leukemia. The conserved cysteine and the conserved F or W are not part of the CDR3 here. D genes are given only for firm matches. The size field is filled for only some rows; it gives once, few, many or a size class.

v_gene	j_gene	abundance	d_gene	CDR3aa
TRBV2	TRBJ2-1	-	-	ASTGIHNEQF
TRBV5-1	TRBJ2-5	few	TRBD2	ASSDSGWLAGSGETQY
TRBV20-1	TRBJ2-3	few	TRBD2	SAPGLAGPRGATDTQY
TRBV5-1	TRBJ1-3	few	-	ASSPSTGISGNTIY
TRBV12-3/TRBV12-4	TRBJ1-4	-	-	ASGPGARRDWNEKLF
TRBV27	TRBJ1-2	few	TRBD1	ASSPQGVRLDGYT
TRBV3-1	TRBJ1-1	-	-	ASSAQGGTEAF
TRBV4-2	TRBJ2-7	few	TRBD2	ASSQGLAGVGTYEQY
TRBV6-1	TRBJ1-5	-	-	ASSLDNSNQPQH
TRBV12-3/TRBV12-4	TRBJ1-1	-	-	ASSFWNTEAF
TRBV7-9	TRBJ2-1	-	TRBD2	ASSLETSGSYNEQF
TRBV7-9	TRBJ2-2	few	-	ASSSRSNTGELF
TRBV4-1	TRBJ2-2	few	-	ASSRIIGELF
TRBV20-1	TRBJ2-5	few	-	SEQGEGETQY
TRBV12-3/TRBV12-4	TRBJ2-1	few	TRBD2	ASSWVAGGRNEQF
TRBV5-1	TRBJ2-3	-	TRBD2	ASSLGALAGATDTQY
TRBV20-1	TRBJ2-1	-	TRBD2	SASGEAGPNEQF
TRBV5-1	TRBJ1-2	-	-	ASSSGPSGYT
TRBV4-1	TRBJ1-1	-	-	ASSQEGNRDTEAF
TRBV15	TRBJ2-5	-	-	ATSKRIGVKETQY
TRBV5-1	TRBJ1-2	few	-	ATKDLKDGYT
TRBV4-1	TRBJ2-7	-	TRBD2	ASSRRASGNDEQY
TRBV10-3	TRBJ2-5	few	-	AISEFVQGSQETQY